The next 6 T cell receptor beta chains were all read from a single sample in a study of T cell changes during pregnancy in multiple sclerosis. TCRdb's copy holds only in-frame clones and misses some; the assay was immunoSEQ multiplex PCR. The sample yields more than 80,000 clones, 92% seen once. Source: peripheral blood, taken in the first trimester of pregnancy. These receptor sequences come from a female donor with multiple sclerosis, enrolled in a pregnancy study.

V is TRBV6-5 and J is TRBJ2-5; D perhaps matches TRBD2 (5 bases). Germline assignment: CDR1 MNHEY and CDR2 SVGAGI. V gave up 6 bases and J gave up 14 bases, with 19 bases separating them. The CDR3 is 12 residues long. The CDR3 spells CASSHALEDFYF. Written as DNA, the CDR3 is TGTGCCAGCAGCCACGCACTTGAGGACTTTTACTTC.

J is TRBJ2-1 and V is TRBV5-1, with 7 bases lining up with TRBD2. The J segment lost 9 bases and the V segment lost 0 bases, leaving 12 bases of the junction unmatched. Germline CDR1 SGHRS, CDR2 YFSETQ. This CDR3 contains 16 residues. The CDR3 DNA sequence: TGCGCCAGCAGCTTGGAGGCGGGAGTCGAGGGAGGTGAGCAGTTCTTC. This sequence encodes CASSLEAGVEGGEQFF.

This rearrangement joins TRBV28 to TRBJ1-1; 7 bases match TRBD1. The CDR3 is 15 residues long. Per the germline V gene, CDR1 is MDHEN and CDR2 is SYDVKM. Losses at the gene ends were 3 bases for V and 6 bases for J; bases not matched to a gene: 10. Here the CDR3 DNA reads TGTGCCAGCAGTTTCATGGAGGGGGCTAAGTCTGAAGCTTTCTTT. It specifies CASSFMEGAKSEAFF.

This clone was seen once. This chain links TRBV6-5 with TRBJ2-5, with a weak D call TRBD2 (6 bases). Germline CDR1 MNHEY, CDR2 SVGAGI. V lost 0 bases, J lost 5 bases, and 10 bases lay in between. The CDR3 has 14 residues. Here the CDR3 reads CASSYSGLAETQYF. The CDR3 DNA reads as TGTGCCAGCAGTTACTCGGGACTGGCCGAGACCCAGTACTTC.

This clone occurred a few times. The J gene is TRBJ1-2, the V gene TRBV19, with TRBD1 identical over 7 bases. With 8 bases clipped from V and 4 bases from J, the junction kept 4 bases outside the gene matches. CDR1 and CDR2 (germline): LNHDA, SQIVND (reference sequence). The CDR3 extends over 12 amino acids. Here the CDR3 reads CASHPGGYGYTF. The CDR3 nucleotides read TGTGCCAGTCATCCAGGGGGCTATGGCTACACCTTC.

The rearrangement uses TRBV29-1 and TRBJ1-3; tentative D call: TRBD1 (5 bases). The germline V gene has CDR1 SQVTM and CDR2 ANQGSEA. Deletions cut 6 bases from V and 0 bases from J, with 12 bases between. The CDR3 spans 14 residues. The CDR3 loop is CSVRDLNSGNTIYF. CDR3 sequence (DNA): TGCAGCGTCAGGGATTTAAACTCTGGAAACACCATATATTTT.